The rows below give T cell receptor beta chains drawn from one sample of a study of CD8+CD57+ T cells in acquired aplastic anemia. TCRdb ran MiXCR on the reads and lists one entry per CDR3 protein. The sample lists roughly 300,000 distinct CDR3 sequences; approximately 55% were seen once. Sequenced: sorted CD4+, CD8+, or CD8+CD57+ T cells (not recorded which) from PBMCs. These receptors were obtained from a human donor with severe aplastic anemia or a healthy control (not recorded which). CDR3s include the opening cysteine and the closing phenylalanine or tryptophan. The order of the fields is clone size, J gene, D gene, V gene, CDR3 DNA, CDR3 protein. A D gene is named only where the DNA matches it firmly. The size entry is marked missing in some rows and otherwise reads once, few, many or a size class.

abundance: many
j_gene: TRBJ2-3
d_gene: TRBD2
v_gene: TRBV5-1
CDR3nt: TGCGCCAGCAGCGAGGGGAGACTAGCTCGCACAGATACGCAGTATTTT
CDR3aa: CASSEGRLARTDTQYF

abundance: .
j_gene: TRBJ1-5
d_gene: .
v_gene: TRBV2
CDR3nt: TGTGCCAGCCGGTGGGGGCCTAATCAGCCCCAGCATTTT
CDR3aa: CASRWGPNQPQHF

abundance: once
j_gene: TRBJ1-4
d_gene: .
v_gene: TRBV19
CDR3nt: TGTGCCAGTAGCCCTCTGGCGGAAAATGAAAAACTGTTTTTT
CDR3aa: CASSPLAENEKLFF

abundance: once
j_gene: TRBJ1-6
d_gene: .
v_gene: TRBV9
CDR3nt: TGTGCCAGCAGCCACGACCCGAATTCACCCCTCCACTTT
CDR3aa: CASSHDPNSPLHF

abundance: .
j_gene: TRBJ1-6
d_gene: .
v_gene: TRBV27
CDR3nt: TGTGCCAGCAGTTTACGGGGATCACCCCTCCACTTT
CDR3aa: CASSLRGSPLHF

abundance: many
j_gene: TRBJ1-5
d_gene: TRBD1
v_gene: TRBV29-1
CDR3nt: TGCAGCGCCGCCGGGACAGGGAATCAGCCCCAGCATTTT
CDR3aa: CSAAGTGNQPQHF

abundance: few
j_gene: TRBJ1-5
d_gene: .
v_gene: TRBV20-1
CDR3nt: TGCAGTGCTAGTACCAGGGACGGGAGTCAGCCCCAGCATTTT
CDR3aa: CSASTRDGSQPQHF

abundance: few
j_gene: TRBJ1-2
d_gene: .
v_gene: TRBV6-6
CDR3nt: TGTGCCAGCAGCAACAGGGAAGGCTATGGCTACACCTTC
CDR3aa: CASSNREGYGYTF

abundance: many
j_gene: TRBJ2-3
d_gene: TRBD2
v_gene: TRBV19
CDR3nt: TGTGCCAGTAGTAAGGTTGCGGGGGGTGTGGATACGCAGTATTTT
CDR3aa: CASSKVAGGVDTQYF

abundance: many
j_gene: TRBJ2-7
d_gene: .
v_gene: TRBV5-1
CDR3nt: TGCGCCAGCAGCTTGGAAGGGCCCTCCTACGAGCAGTACTTC
CDR3aa: CASSLEGPSYEQYF

abundance: few
j_gene: TRBJ2-7
d_gene: TRBD2
v_gene: TRBV20-1
CDR3nt: TGCAGTGCTAGGAGGACTAGCGGGGGCTACGAGCAGTACTTC
CDR3aa: CSARRTSGGYEQYF

abundance: many
j_gene: TRBJ2-1
d_gene: TRBD2
v_gene: TRBV9
CDR3nt: TGTGCCAGCAGCGGCGGGGGGGCCAATGAGCAGTTCTTC
CDR3aa: CASSGGGANEQFF

abundance: .
j_gene: TRBJ2-3
d_gene: TRBD2
v_gene: TRBV24-1
CDR3nt: TGTGCCACCAGTGATTTGCGGCTAGCGGGAGTAGATACGCAGTATTTT
CDR3aa: CATSDLRLAGVDTQYF

abundance: many
j_gene: TRBJ2-1
d_gene: TRBD2
v_gene: TRBV7-3
CDR3nt: TGTGCCAGCAGCTTAAACGTAGCGGGGGGGCGTTTAGATGAGCAGTTCTTC
CDR3aa: CASSLNVAGGRLDEQFF

abundance: .
j_gene: TRBJ1-4
d_gene: .
v_gene: TRBV10-3
CDR3nt: TGTCTTATATGCCCGCAGTTCAATGAAAAACTGTTTTTT
CDR3aa: CLICPQFNEKLFF

abundance: .
j_gene: TRBJ1-6
d_gene: .
v_gene: TRBV12-3/TRBV12-4
CDR3nt: TGTGCCAGCAGTTGGGGCGCGGGTTCACCCCTCCACTTT
CDR3aa: CASSWGAGSPLHF

abundance: .
j_gene: TRBJ2-7
d_gene: .
v_gene: TRBV7-3
CDR3nt: TGTGCCAGCAGCCCGGGACCAGCGAAATCGGAGCAGTACTTC
CDR3aa: CASSPGPAKSEQYF